This entry features one T cell receptor beta chain sequence. Its antigen remains unidentified. The germline CDR1 and CDR2 sequences are MNHEY and SMNVEV (reference sequence). V lost 5 bases, J lost 4 bases, and 20 bases lay in between. The CDR3 extends over 16 amino acids. The sample belongs to a study of T cell responses to AZD1222 COVID-19 vaccine. TCRdb's table, derived via immunoSEQ multiplex PCR, lists solely in-frame clones and lacks some. The sample lists about 160,000 clones, approximately 88% occurring once. Study observations and caveats: White British people made up most donors, females outnumbered males, and clonal diversity was possibly underestimated. Spike-specific TCR breadth and depth went up after people got two AZD1222 doses. The study identified only a handful of AZD1222 recipients as seropositive at baseline. With dominance at 160-218 and 743-854, vaccine-associated CD4 TCRs spanned spike.

The source was peripheral blood, collected 28 days after the second AZD1222 dose. This clonotype originated in an adult who received the AZD1222 COVID-19 vaccine. The V and J genes are TRBV27 and TRBJ1-1; D uncertain. The CDR3: CASSPSVPDGSTEAFF. In DNA form, the CDR3 reads TGTGCCAGCAGTCCCTCAGTTCCGGACGGAAGCACTGAAGCTTTCTTT.